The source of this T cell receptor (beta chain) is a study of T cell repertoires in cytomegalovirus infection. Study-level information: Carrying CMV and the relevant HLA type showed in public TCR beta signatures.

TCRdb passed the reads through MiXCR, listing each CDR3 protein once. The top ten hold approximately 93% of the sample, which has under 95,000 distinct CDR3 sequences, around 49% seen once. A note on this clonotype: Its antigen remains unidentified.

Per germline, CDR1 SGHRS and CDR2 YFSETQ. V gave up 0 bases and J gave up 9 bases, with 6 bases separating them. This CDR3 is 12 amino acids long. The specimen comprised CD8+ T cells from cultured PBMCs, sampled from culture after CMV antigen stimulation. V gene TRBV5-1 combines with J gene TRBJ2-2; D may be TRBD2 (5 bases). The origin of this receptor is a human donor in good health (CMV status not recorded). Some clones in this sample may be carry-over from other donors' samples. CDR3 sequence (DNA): TGCGCCAGCAGCTTGGTCGGGAGGGAGCTGTTTTTT. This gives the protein CASSLVGRELFF.